The 17 T cell receptor beta chains in this list originate from one sample, sequenced in a study of blood T cell repertoires in COVID-19. The table came from immunoSEQ multiplex PCR; TCRdb's copy has only in-frame clones and leaves some out. The table has 200,000 to 250,000 clones, 75% to 90% seen once. The sample taken for sequencing was peripheral blood. These receptors all stem from a woman aged 25-40 years who had recovered from COVID-19.

About this clone: Within the sample, other DNA sequences also encode this same CDR3. The chain is built from TRBV7-2 and TRBJ2-2; TRBD1 agrees at 8 bases. Germline trimming cut 3 bases from V and 3 bases from J; bases unmatched to any gene: 3. This CDR3 has 15 amino acids. Germline V gives CDR1 SGHTA, CDR2 FQGNSA. The CDR3 bases are TGTGCCAGCAGCTTGACAGGGGCGGACACCGGGGAGCTGTTTTTT. Encoded protein: CASSLTGADTGELFF. The full variable domain, completed using reference TRBV7-2 and TRBJ2-2, is GAGVSQSPSNKVTEKGKDVELRCDPISGHTALYWYRQSLGQGLEFLIYFQGNSAPDKSGLPSDRFSAERTGGSVSTLTIQRTQQEDSAVYLCASSLTGADTGELFFGEGSRLTVL.

V gene TRBV9 combines with J gene TRBJ2-1; D is unresolved. V dropped 0 bases and J dropped 12 bases, with 22 bases sitting between them. The CDR3 is 16 residues long. CDR1 SGDLS and CDR2 YYNGEE come from the germline V gene. The CDR3, as DNA: TGTGCCAGCAGCGTAGCTCGGAGTTCCTACCCTTATGGGCAGTTCTTC. This encodes CASSVARSSYPYGQFF.

In this sample, this clone turned up once. The rearrangement joins TRBV28 to TRBJ1-5; TRBD1 matches at 7 bases. Germline CDR1 is MDHEN and CDR2 is SYDVKM. The CDR3 runs to 15 residues. V lost 5 bases to trimming and J lost 7 bases; unmatched junction nucleotides: 11. The CDR3, as DNA: TGTGCCAGCAGTCCCCCGGGACAGTGGGGCCAGCCCCAGCATTTT. Amino acid sequence: CASSPPGQWGQPQHF.

V is TRBV19 and J is TRBJ2-3; 12 bases align to TRBD2. Per the germline V gene, CDR1 is LNHDA and CDR2 is SQIVND (reference sequence). V shed 2 bases, J shed 0 bases, and the junction held 6 bases outside the gene matches. The CDR3 is 18 residues long. In DNA, the CDR3 is TGTGCCAGTAGTATAAAGACTAGCGGGGGAATTAGCACAGATACGCAGTATTTT. Translated, it gives CASSIKTSGGISTDTQYF. The variable domain in full, with the rest retrieved from reference TRBV19 and TRBJ2-3, is DGGITQSPKYLFRKEGQNVTLSCEQNLNHDAMYWYRQDPGQGLRLIYYSQIVNDFQKGDIAEGYSVSREKKESFPLTVTSAQKNPTAFYLCASSIKTSGGISTDTQYFGPGTRLTVL.

This clone was recorded a few times. The chain employs TRBV7-3 and TRBJ2-1; 11 bases map to TRBD2. The V gene end was trimmed by 5 bases and the J gene end by 11 bases; junction bases not matched to a gene: 8. The length of the CDR3 is 14 residues. CDR1 is SGHTA, CDR2 FQGTGA, per germline. CDR3 nucleotide sequence: TGTGCCAGCAGCCCCGCGTCTAGCGGGGGGCAGCAGTTCTTC. It yields the protein CASSPASSGGQQFF. Full variable domain (remainder filled in from reference TRBV7-3 and TRBJ2-1): GAGVSQTPSNKVTEKGKYVELRCDPISGHTALYWYRQSLGQGPEFLIYFQGTGAADDSGLPNDRFFAVRPEGSVSTLKIQRTERGDSAVYLCASSPASSGGQQFFGPGTRLTVL.

The V call is TRBV5-1, the J call TRBJ2-3; the D is unclear. The germline CDR1 and CDR2 sequences are SGHRS and YFSETQ. V gave up 0 bases and J gave up 4 bases, with 9 bases separating them. This CDR3 has 14 residues. The CDR3 loop reads CASSLAGKADTQYF. The CDR3 nucleotides read TGCGCCAGCAGCTTGGCGGGTAAAGCAGATACGCAGTATTTT.

The chain recombines TRBV5-4 with TRBJ2-3, with D possibly being TRBD1 (5 bases). Trimming stripped 3 bases from V and 2 bases from J, with 13 bases between. The length of the CDR3 is 15 residues. Germline V CDR1 and CDR2: SGHNT, YYREEE (reference sequence). CDR3 loop: CASSYRSSNTDTQYF. The CDR3 DNA reads as TGTGCCAGCAGCTACAGGAGCTCTAACACAGATACGCAGTATTTT.

This clone came up once. The gene calls are TRBV18 and TRBJ1-1, with D hard to call. The CDR3 extends over 17 amino acids. CDR1 is KGHSH, CDR2 LQKENI, per germline. V was cut by 0 bases and J by 6 bases, with 20 bases left in between. CDR3 residues: CASSPPTFRGITAEAFF. CDR3 DNA: TGTGCCAGCTCACCACCTACCTTTAGAGGGATCACGGCTGAAGCTTTCTTT.

The CDR3 here is CAASGGLKTQYF. The CDR3 bases are TGTGCCGCAAGCGGGGGGTTGAAGACCCAGTACTTC. The chain employs TRBV30 and TRBJ2-5; 9 bases match TRBD2. In germline, CDR1 is GTSNPN, CDR2 SVGIG (reference sequence). The length of the CDR3 is 12 residues. The trim removed 8 bases at V and 6 bases at J, leaving 7 bases unmatched. The full variable domain, with the rest looked up from reference TRBV30 and TRBJ2-5, is SQTIHQWPATLVQPVGSPLSLECTVEGTSNPNLYWYRQAAGRGLQLLFYSVGIGQISSEVPQNLSASRPQDRQFILSSKKLLLSDSGFYLCAASGGLKTQYFGPGTRLLVL.

This clone showed up just a few times. The V gene is TRBV4-2, the J gene TRBJ2-7, with 13 bases fitting TRBD2. CDR1 and CDR2 (germline): LGHNA, YNFKEQ. The CDR3 is made up of 16 amino acids. V lost 3 bases and J lost 6; bases outside the gene matches: 8. As DNA, the CDR3 is TGTGCCAGCAGCCAGTTAGGGACTAGCGGGGACGGCGAGCAGTACTTC. It encodes CASSQLGTSGDGEQYF.

This chain joins TRBV7-9 and TRBJ2-5; the D is unclear. V was trimmed by 3 bases and J by 1 base, leaving 12 bases between them. The germline V gene has CDR1 SEHNR and CDR2 FQNEAQ (reference sequence). The CDR3 is made up of 15 amino acids. This chain's CDR3 is CASSFSQSFQETQYF. CDR3 bases: TGTGCCAGCAGCTTTAGCCAATCTTTCCAAGAGACCCAGTACTTC.

The chain has TRBV10-3 and TRBJ2-1, with D unclear. With 4 bases removed from V and 3 bases from J, the gap between germline ends came to 10 bases. The germline CDR1 and CDR2 sequences are ENHRY and SYGVKD. CDR3 length: 14 residues. CDR3 sequence: CAISGGSVYNEQFF. The CDR3, as DNA: TGTGCCATCAGTGGAGGCAGCGTCTACAATGAGCAGTTCTTC.

The chain recombines TRBV6-5 with TRBJ2-5, with 9 nucleotides matching TRBD2. The CDR3 extends over 15 amino acids. Germline CDR1 MNHEY, CDR2 SVGAGI. Trimming cost V 4 bases and J 5 bases; bases outside gene matches: 8. The CDR3 here is CASSFDGTSRETQYF. The CDR3, as DNA: TGTGCCAGCAGTTTCGACGGGACTAGCCGGGAGACCCAGTACTTC.

This clone was counted only a few times. At the DNA level, this CDR3 is encoded by other sequences in the same sample as well. V is TRBV4-3 and J is TRBJ1-5; D gene uncertain. The V gene lost 0 bases and the J gene lost 0 bases, with 6 bases spanning the gap. This CDR3 comprises 15 residues. Germline assignment: CDR1 LGHNA and CDR2 YSLEER. The CDR3, as DNA: TGCGCCAGCAGCCAAGACGTTTATAGCAATCAGCCCCAGCATTTT. Translated: CASSQDVYSNQPQHF.

This clone was counted a few times. CDR3 DNA: TGTGCCAGCAGCCCGGGACAGGGGGTTGGAAACACCATATATTTT. It is translated as CASSPGQGVGNTIYF. The chain carries TRBV27 and TRBJ1-3, with 11 bases aligning to TRBD1. This CDR3 comprises 15 residues. CDR1 and CDR2 (germline): MNHEY, SMNVEV (reference sequence). Trimming removed 6 bases from V and 3 bases from J; junction bases left unmatched: 4.

This clone was found once. The chain employs TRBV30 and TRBJ2-4; 7 nucleotides line up with TRBD1. Germline trimming cut 5 bases from V and 12 bases from J; bases unmatched to any gene: 7. This CDR3 has 11 residues. The V gene's germline CDR1 is GTSNPN and CDR2 SVGIG (reference sequence). This CDR3 reads CAWSAAGGQYF. Here the CDR3 DNA reads TGTGCCTGGTCGGCCGCAGGGGGTCAGTACTTC.

The rearrangement uses TRBV30 and TRBJ1-4; no clear D. Germline V gene data show CDR1 as GTSNPN and CDR2 as SVGIG (reference sequence). V lost 0 bases and J lost 7, with 6 bases in between. The CDR3 is made up of 12 amino acids. The DNA for the CDR3 is TGTGCCTGGAGTGTTAGTAGTGAAAAACTGTTTTTT. It specifies CAWSVSSEKLFF.